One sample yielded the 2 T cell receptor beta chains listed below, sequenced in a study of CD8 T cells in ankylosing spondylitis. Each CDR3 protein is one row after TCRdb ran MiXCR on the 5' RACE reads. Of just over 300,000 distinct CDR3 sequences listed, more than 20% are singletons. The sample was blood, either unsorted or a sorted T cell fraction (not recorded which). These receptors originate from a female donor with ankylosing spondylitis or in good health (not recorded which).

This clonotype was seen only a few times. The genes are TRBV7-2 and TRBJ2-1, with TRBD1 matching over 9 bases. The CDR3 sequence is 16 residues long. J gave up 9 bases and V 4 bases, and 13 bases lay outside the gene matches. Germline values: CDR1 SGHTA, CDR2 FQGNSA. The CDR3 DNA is TGTGCCAGCAGCTGGATACCGGGACAGGGAACCTTTGAGCAGTTCTTC. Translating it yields CASSWIPGQGTFEQFF.

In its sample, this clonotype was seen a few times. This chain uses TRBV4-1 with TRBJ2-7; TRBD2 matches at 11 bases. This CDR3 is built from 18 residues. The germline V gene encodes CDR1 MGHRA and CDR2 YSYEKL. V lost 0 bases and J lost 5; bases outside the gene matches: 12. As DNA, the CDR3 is TGCGCCAGCAGCCAAGACATCAAAACTAGCGGGAGATTCAACGAGCAGTACTTC. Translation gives CASSQDIKTSGRFNEQYF.